This T cell receptor (beta chain) was documented in a study of T cells after yellow fever vaccination. Regarding the study as a whole: Most clones from primary vaccination were detected again post-booster (just over 95% CD4, 70% to 90% CD8). Clonotypes shared by both compartments, CD4 and CD8, made up a small share.

The CDR3 has 17 amino acids. V was clipped by 4 bases and J by 0 bases, with 18 bases between them. CDR1 is SGDLS and CDR2 is YYNGEE in the germline V gene. This clonotype was counted only a few times. One entry per CDR3 protein, called by TCRdb with MiXCR from the 5' RACE reads. Counted here are 75,000 to 100,000 distinct CDR3 sequences, approximately 9% occurring once; the ten biggest clones make up around a sixth. The sequence derives from a man aged 18-30 years who received the YFV17D yellow fever vaccine. Sequenced material: CD8+ T cells not binding an NS4B(214-222) dextramer, sorted from PBMCs, taken roughly 14 days after the first yellow fever vaccination. This chain uses TRBV9 with TRBJ2-3; possibly TRBD1 or TRBD2 for D (5 bases each). The DNA of the CDR3 is TGTGCCAGCAGCTCCCGGGGCTCGAGGTGGAGCACAGATACGCAGTATTTT. Amino acid sequence: CASSSRGSRWSTDTQYF.